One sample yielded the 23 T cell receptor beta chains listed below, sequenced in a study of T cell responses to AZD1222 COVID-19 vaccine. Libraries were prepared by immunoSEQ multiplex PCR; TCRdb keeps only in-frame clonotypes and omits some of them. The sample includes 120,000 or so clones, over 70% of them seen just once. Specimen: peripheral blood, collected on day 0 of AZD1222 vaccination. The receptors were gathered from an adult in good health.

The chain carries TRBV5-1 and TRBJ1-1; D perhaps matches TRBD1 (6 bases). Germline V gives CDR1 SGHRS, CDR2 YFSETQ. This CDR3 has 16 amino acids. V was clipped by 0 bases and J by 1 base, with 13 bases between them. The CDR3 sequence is CASSLGGGLENTEAFF. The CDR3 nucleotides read TGCGCCAGCAGCTTGGGAGGGGGTCTTGAGAACACTGAAGCTTTCTTT.

The CDR3 DNA follows: TGTGCGATAAAACAGGGGGAAGGCTACACCTTC. It yields the protein CAIKQGEGYTF. V and J are TRBV28 and TRBJ1-2, with 8 bases aligning to TRBD1. Germline CDR1 and CDR2: MDHEN and SYDVKM. This CDR3 is built from 11 residues.

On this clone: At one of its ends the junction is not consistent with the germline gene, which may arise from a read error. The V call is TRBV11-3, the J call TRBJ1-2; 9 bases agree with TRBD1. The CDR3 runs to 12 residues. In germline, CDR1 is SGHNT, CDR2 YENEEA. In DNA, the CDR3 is TGTGCCAGCAGCTCCACGGGACAGGGACAGGCCTTC. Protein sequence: CASSSTGQGQAF.

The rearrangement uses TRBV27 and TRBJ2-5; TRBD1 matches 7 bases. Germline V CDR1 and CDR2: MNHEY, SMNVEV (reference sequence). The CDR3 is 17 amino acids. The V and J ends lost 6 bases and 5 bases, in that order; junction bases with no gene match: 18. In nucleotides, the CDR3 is TGTGCCAGCAGCCCTCCCGGCAGGGGGAGATATGAGGAGACCCAGTACTTC. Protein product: CASSPPGRGRYEETQYF.

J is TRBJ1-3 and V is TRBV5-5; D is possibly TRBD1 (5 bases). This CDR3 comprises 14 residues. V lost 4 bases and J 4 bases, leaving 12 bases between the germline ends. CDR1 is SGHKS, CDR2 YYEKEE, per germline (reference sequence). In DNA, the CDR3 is TGTGCCAGCAGCCCCCAGGGTAGGGGAAACACCATATATTTT. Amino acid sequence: CASSPQGRGNTIYF.

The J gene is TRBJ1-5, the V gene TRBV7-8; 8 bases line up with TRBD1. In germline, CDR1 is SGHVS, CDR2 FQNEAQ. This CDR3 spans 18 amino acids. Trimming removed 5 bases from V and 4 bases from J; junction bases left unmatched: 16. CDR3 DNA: TGTGCCAGCAGCGAAGGACAGGGTGCAACCGAAATTAATCAGCCCCAGCATTTT. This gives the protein CASSEGQGATEINQPQHF.

The CDR3 region has the DNA TGTGCCAGCAGCCTACAGGCTGACACTGAAGCTTTCTTT. This sequence encodes CASSLQADTEAFF. This chain uses TRBV7-6 with TRBJ1-1, with D possibly matching TRBD1 (5 bases). CDR1 and CDR2 from the germline V gene are SGHVS and FNYEAQ. CDR3 length: 13 residues. Trimming left V 5 bases short and J 3 bases short, with 10 bases between.

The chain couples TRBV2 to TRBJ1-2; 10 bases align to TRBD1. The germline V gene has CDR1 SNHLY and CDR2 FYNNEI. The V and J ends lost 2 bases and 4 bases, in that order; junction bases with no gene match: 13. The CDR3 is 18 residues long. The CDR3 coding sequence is TGTGCCAGCAGTGAACCCTCGGGACAGGGGAGGACTTTCTATGGCTACACCTTC. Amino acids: CASSEPSGQGRTFYGYTF.

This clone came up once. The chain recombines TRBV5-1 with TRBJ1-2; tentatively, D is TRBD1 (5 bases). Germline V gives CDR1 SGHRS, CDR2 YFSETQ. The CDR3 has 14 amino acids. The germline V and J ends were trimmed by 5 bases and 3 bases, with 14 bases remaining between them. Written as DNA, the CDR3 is TGCGCCAGCAGTTCTGACGGGGGGGACTATGGCTACACCTTC. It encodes CASSSDGGDYGYTF. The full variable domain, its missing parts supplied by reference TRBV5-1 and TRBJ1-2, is KAGVTQTPRYLIKTRGQQVTLSCSPISGHRSVSWYQQTPGQGLQFLFEYFSETQRNKGNFPGRFSGRQFSNSRSEMNVSTLELGDSALYLCASSSDGGDYGYTFGSGTRLTVV.

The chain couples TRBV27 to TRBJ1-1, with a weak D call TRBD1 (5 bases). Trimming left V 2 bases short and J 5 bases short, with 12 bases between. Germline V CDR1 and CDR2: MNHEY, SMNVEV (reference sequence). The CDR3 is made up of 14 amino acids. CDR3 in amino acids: CASSLVQGETEAFF. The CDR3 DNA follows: TGTGCCAGCAGTTTAGTCCAGGGAGAGACTGAAGCTTTCTTT.

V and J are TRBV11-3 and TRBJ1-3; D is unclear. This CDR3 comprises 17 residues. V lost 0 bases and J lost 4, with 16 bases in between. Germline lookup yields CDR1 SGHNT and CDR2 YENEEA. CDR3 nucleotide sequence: TGTGCCAGCAGCTTAGAGTCAAGGTCGTGGAGCGGAAACACCATATATTTT. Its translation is CASSLESRSWSGNTIYF.

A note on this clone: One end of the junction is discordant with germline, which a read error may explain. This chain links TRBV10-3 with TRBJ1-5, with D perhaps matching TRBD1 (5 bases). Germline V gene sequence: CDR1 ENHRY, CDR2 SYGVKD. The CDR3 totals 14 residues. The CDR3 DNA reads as TGTGCCATCAGTGTAGGGGTTAGCACTCAGCCCCAGCATTTT. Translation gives CAISVGVSTQPQHF.

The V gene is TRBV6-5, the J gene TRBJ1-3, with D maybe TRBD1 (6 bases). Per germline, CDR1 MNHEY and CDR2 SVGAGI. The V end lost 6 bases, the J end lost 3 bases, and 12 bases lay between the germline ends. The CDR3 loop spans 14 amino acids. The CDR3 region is CASRTGIDGNTIYF. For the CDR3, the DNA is TGTGCCAGCAGAACAGGGATTGATGGAAACACCATATATTTT.

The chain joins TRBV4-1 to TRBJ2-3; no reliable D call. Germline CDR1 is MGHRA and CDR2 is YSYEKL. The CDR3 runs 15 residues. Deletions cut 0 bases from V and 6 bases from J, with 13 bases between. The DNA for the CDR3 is TGCGCCAGCAGCCAAGATCTTGCAGTCCTTGATACGCAGTATTTT. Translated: CASSQDLAVLDTQYF.

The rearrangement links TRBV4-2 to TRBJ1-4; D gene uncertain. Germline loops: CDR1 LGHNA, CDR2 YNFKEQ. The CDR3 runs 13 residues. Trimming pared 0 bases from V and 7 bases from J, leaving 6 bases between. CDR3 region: CASSQEGVEKLFF. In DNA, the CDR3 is TGTGCCAGCAGCCAAGAAGGCGTTGAAAAACTGTTTTTT.

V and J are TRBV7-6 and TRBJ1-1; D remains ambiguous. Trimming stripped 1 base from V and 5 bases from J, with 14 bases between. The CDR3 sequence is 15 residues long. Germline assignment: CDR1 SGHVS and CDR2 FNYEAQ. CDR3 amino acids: CASSLDPLSGTEAFF. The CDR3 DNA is TGTGCCAGCAGCTTAGATCCTCTTTCTGGGACTGAAGCTTTCTTT.

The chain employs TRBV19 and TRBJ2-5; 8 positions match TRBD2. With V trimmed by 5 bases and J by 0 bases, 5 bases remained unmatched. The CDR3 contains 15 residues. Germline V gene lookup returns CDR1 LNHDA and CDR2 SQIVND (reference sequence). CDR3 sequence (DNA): TGTGCCAGTAGTTACCGGGGGGGGAACCAAGAGACCCAGTACTTC. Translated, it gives CASSYRGGNQETQYF.

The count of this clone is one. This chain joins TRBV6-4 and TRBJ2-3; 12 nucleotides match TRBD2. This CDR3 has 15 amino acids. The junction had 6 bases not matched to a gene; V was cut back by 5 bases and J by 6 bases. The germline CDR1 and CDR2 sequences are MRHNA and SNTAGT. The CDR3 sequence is CASSRLAGEKDTQYF. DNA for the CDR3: TGTGCCAGCAGTAGACTAGCGGGGGAGAAGGATACGCAGTATTTT.

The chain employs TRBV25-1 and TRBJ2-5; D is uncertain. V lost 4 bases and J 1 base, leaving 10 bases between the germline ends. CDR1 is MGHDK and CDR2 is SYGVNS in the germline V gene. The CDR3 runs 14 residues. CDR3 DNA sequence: TGTGCCAGCAGTGGAATAGGCGGCCAAGAGACCCAGTACTTC. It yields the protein CASSGIGGQETQYF.

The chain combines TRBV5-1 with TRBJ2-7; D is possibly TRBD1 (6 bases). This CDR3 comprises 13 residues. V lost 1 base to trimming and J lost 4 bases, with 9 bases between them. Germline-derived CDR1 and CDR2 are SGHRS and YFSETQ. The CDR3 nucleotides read TGCGCCAGCAGCTTGACAGGGTTGTACGAGCAGTACTTC. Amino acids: CASSLTGLYEQYF. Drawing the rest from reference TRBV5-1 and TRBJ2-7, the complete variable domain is KAGVTQTPRYLIKTRGQQVTLSCSPISGHRSVSWYQQTPGQGLQFLFEYFSETQRNKGNFPGRFSGRQFSNSRSEMNVSTLELGDSALYLCASSLTGLYEQYFGPGTRLTVT.

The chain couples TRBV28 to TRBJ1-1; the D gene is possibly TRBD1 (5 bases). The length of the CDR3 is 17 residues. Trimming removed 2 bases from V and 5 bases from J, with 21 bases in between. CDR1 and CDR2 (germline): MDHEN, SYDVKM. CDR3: CASSLTYSGGPQTEAFF. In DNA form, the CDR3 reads TGTGCCAGCAGTTTAACCTACAGCGGGGGTCCACAGACTGAAGCTTTCTTT.

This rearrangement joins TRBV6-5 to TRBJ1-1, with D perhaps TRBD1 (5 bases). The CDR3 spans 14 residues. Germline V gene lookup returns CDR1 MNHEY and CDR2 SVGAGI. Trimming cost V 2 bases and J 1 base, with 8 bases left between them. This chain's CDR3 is CASSYRRGNTEAFF. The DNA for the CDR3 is TGTGCCAGCAGTTACAGAAGGGGGAACACTGAAGCTTTCTTT.

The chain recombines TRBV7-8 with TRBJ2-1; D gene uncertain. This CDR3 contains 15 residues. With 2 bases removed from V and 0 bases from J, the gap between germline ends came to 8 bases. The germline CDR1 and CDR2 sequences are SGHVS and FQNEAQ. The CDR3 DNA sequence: TGTGCCAGCAGCTTAAGGCTGAGCTCCTACAATGAGCAGTTCTTC. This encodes CASSLRLSSYNEQFF.